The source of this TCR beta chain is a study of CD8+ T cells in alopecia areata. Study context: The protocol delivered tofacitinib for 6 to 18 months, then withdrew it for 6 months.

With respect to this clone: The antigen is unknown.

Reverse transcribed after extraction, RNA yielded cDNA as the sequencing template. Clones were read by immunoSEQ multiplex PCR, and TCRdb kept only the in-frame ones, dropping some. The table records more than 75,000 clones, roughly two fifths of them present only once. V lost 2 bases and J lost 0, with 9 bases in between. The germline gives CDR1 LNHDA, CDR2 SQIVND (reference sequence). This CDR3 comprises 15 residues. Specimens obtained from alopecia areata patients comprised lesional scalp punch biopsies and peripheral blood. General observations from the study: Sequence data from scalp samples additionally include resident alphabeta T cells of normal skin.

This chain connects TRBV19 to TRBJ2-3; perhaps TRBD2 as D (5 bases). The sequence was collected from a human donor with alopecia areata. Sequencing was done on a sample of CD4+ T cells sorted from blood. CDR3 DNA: TGTGCCAGTAGTATAACGTCGGGGAGCACAGATACGCAGTATTTT. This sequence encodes CASSITSGSTDTQYF.